The present T cell receptor beta chain was sequenced within a study of type 1 regulatory T cells. As for the study in general: T-allo10 is a Tr1-enriched, alloantigen-specific CD4 T cell product made in vitro. Study findings and constraints: Tr1 cells had a more restricted TCR repertoire than non-Tr1 cells.

This clonotype was recorded many times. Its antigen is undetermined. Losses at the gene ends were 2 bases for V and 6 bases for J; bases not matched to a gene: 1. Per the germline V gene, CDR1 is MNHEY and CDR2 is SMNVEV (reference sequence). This CDR3 is 13 amino acids long. TCRdb re-called the reads with MiXCR, one entry per CDR3 protein. Among roughly 71,000 distinct CDR3 sequences listed, less than 25% were seen once. The origin of this receptor is a human donor in good health. The sample comprised cultured type 1 regulatory T (Tr1) cells, either the whole culture or a sorted fraction (not recorded which). V is TRBV27 and J is TRBJ1-1; TRBD1 agrees at 9 bases. The DNA of the CDR3 is TGTGCCAGCAGTTTAAGGACAGGGGCTGAAGCTTTCTTT. Its protein is CASSLRTGAEAFF.